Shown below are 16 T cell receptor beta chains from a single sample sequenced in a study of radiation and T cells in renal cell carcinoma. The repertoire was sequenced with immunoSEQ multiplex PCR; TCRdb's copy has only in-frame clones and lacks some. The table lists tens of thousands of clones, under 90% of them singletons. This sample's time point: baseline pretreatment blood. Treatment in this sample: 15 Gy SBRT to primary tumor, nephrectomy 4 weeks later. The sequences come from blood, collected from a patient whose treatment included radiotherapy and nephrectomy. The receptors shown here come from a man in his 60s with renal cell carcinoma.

CDR3 nucleotides: TGCAGCGTTGAGATCGGAGGGAGCTGGAATGAGCAGTTCTTC. Translated: CSVEIGGSWNEQFF. The genes are TRBV29-1 and TRBJ2-1; TRBD2 might be the D (6 bases). Germline V gene lookup returns CDR1 SQVTM and CDR2 ANQGSEA. The CDR3 runs 14 residues. The V and J ends lost 3 bases and 7 bases respectively, with 16 bases between them.

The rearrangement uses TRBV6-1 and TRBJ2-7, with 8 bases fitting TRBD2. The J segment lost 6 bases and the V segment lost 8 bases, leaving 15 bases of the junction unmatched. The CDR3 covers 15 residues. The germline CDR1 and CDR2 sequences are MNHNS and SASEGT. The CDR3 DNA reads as TGTGCCAGCGGGTCTCGGGGGGGGTCGGTACGCGAGCAGTACTTC. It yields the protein CASGSRGGSVREQYF.

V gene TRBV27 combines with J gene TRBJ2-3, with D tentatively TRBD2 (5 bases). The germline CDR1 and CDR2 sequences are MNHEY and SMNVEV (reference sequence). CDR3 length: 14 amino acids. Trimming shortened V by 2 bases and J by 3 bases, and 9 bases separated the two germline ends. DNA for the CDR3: TGTGCCAGCAGTTTACTCACTAGAACAGATACGCAGTATTTT. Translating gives CASSLLTRTDTQYF.

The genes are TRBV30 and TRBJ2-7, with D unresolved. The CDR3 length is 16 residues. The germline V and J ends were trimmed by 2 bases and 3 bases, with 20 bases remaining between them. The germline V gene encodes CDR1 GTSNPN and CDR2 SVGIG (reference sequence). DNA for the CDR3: TGTGCCTGGAGTTTCCTACTCCGGGCGCAGAGCTACGAGCAGTACTTC. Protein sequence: CAWSFLLRAQSYEQYF.

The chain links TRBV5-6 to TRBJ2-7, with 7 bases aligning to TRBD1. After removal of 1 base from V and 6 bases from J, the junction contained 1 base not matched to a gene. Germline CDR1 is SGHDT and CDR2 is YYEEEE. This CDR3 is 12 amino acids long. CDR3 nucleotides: TGTGCCAGCAGCTTGCCAGGGGGCGAGCAGTACTTC. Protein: CASSLPGGEQYF. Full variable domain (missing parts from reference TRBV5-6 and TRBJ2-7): DAGVTQSPTHLIKTRGQQVTLRCSPKSGHDTVSWYQQALGQGPQFIFQYYEEEERQRGNFPDRFSGHQFPNYSSELNVNALLLGDSALYLCASSLPGGEQYFGPGTRLTVT.

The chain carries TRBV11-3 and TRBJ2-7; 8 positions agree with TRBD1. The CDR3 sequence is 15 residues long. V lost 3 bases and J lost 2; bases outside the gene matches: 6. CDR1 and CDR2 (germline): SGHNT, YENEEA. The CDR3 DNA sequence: TGTGCCAGCAGCTTGGGAGGACAGGGCACCTACGAGCAGTACTTC. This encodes CASSLGGQGTYEQYF.

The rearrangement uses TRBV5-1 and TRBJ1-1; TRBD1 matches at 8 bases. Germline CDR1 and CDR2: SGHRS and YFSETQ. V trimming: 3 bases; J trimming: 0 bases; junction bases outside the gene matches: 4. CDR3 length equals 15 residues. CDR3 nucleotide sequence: TGCGCCAGCAGCTCGGGGGACAGGTTGAACACTGAAGCTTTCTTT. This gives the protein CASSSGDRLNTEAFF. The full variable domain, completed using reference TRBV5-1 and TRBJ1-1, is KAGVTQTPRYLIKTRGQQVTLSCSPISGHRSVSWYQQTPGQGLQFLFEYFSETQRNKGNFPGRFSGRQFSNSRSEMNVSTLELGDSALYLCASSSGDRLNTEAFFGQGTRLTVV.

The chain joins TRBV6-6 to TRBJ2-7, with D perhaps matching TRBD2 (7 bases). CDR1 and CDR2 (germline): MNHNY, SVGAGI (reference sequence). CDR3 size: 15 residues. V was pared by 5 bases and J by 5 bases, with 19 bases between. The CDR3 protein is CASSRRGRGDDEQYF. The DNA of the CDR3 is TGTGCCAGCAGTCGACGAGGGAGGGGGGATGACGAGCAGTACTTC.

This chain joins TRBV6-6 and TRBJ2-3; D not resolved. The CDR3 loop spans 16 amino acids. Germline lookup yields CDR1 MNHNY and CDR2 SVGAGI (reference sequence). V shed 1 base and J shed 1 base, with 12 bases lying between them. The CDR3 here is CASSYFVRAGTDTQYF. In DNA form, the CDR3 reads TGTGCCAGCAGTTACTTCGTCCGGGCCGGCACAGATACGCAGTATTTT.

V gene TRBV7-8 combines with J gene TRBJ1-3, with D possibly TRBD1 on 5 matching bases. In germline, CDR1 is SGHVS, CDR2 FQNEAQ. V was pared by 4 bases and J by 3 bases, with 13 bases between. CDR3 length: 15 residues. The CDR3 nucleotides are TGTGCCAGCAGCTGGGAGGGGCCTGGTGGAAACACCATATATTTT. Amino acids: CASSWEGPGGNTIYF.

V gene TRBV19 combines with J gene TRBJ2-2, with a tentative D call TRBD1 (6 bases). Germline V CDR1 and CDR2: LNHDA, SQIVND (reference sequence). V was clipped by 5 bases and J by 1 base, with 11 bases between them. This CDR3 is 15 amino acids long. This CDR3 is CASSSRQENTGELFF. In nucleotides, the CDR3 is TGTGCCAGTAGTTCCAGACAGGAGAACACCGGGGAGCTGTTTTTT.

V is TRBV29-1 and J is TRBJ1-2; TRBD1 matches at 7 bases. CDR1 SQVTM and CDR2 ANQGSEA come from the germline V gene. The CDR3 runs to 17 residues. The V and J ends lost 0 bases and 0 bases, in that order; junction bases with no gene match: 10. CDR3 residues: CSVEDPSDRQSNYGYTF. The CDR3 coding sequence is TGCAGCGTTGAAGACCCCTCGGACAGGCAATCTAACTATGGCTACACCTTC.

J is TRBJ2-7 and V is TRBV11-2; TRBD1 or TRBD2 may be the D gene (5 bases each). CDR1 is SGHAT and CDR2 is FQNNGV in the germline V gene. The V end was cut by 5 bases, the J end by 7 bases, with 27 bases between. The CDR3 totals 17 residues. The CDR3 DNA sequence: TGTGCCAGCAGCGATCCTCCCCGGGACCTGTATCACCCTGAGCAGTACTTC. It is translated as CASSDPPRDLYHPEQYF.

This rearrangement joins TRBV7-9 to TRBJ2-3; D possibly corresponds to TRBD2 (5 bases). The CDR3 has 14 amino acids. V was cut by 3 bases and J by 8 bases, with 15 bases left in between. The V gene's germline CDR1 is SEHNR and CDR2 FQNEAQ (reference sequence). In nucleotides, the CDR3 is TGTGCCAGCAGCTTGATACTAGGCGGTGGTACGCAGTATTTT. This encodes CASSLILGGGTQYF.

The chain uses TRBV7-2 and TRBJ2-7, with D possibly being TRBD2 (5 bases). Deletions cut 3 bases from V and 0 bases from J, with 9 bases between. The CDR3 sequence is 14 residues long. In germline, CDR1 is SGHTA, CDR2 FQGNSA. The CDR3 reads CASSLDSASYEQYF. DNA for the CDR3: TGTGCCAGCAGCTTGGATAGCGCCTCCTACGAGCAGTACTTC.

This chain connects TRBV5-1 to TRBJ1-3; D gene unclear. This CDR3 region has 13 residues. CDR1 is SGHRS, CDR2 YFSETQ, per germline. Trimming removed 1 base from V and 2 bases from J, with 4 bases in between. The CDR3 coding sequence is TGCGCCAGCAGCTTGCTTACTGGAAACACCATATATTTT. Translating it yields CASSLLTGNTIYF.